Listed below are T cell receptor beta chains from one sample, sequenced in a study of cytomegalovirus exposure and HLA in healthy donors. Clones were sequenced by immunoSEQ multiplex PCR, and TCRdb holds only the in-frame ones, with some missing. The sample holds approximately 140,000 clones, approximately 79% seen once. Material: PBMCs. Receptors were obtained from a woman in her forties or fifties in good health and CMV-seropositive. Both conserved end residues are part of each CDR3. The D gene is left open where the match is weak. Clone sizes are given selectively: once, few, many, or a class where the clone is expanded.

v_call: TRBV20-1
d_call: .
j_call: TRBJ2-7
clone_size: .
cdr3_nt: TGCAGTGCTCTTTTCGGGAACGAGCAGTACTTC
cdr3_aa: CSALFGNEQYF

v_call: TRBV10-1
d_call: TRBD1
j_call: TRBJ1-4
clone_size: .
cdr3_nt: TGCGCCAGCAGTGAGTCGACAAGGCGAGGGGGCCATACTAATGAAAAACTGTTTTTT
cdr3_aa: CASSESTRRGGHTNEKLFF

v_call: TRBV5-6
d_call: .
j_call: TRBJ1-5
clone_size: .
cdr3_nt: TGTGCCAGCAGCCTGCTAGGGGTGGATCAGCCCCAGCATTTT
cdr3_aa: CASSLLGVDQPQHF

v_call: TRBV30
d_call: TRBD2
j_call: TRBJ2-7
clone_size: .
cdr3_nt: TGTGCCTGGAGTATAGCGGGGGGAATGTACGAGCAGTACTTC
cdr3_aa: CAWSIAGGMYEQYF

v_call: TRBV27
d_call: TRBD2
j_call: TRBJ2-5
clone_size: few
cdr3_nt: TGTGCCAGCAGTTTAAAGGGACTAGCGGGGCTGGAGACCCAGTACTTC
cdr3_aa: CASSLKGLAGLETQYF

v_call: TRBV28
d_call: .
j_call: TRBJ1-5
clone_size: few
cdr3_nt: TGTGCCAGCAGTCCAAAGGAGTTAAGCAATCAGCCCCAGCATTTT
cdr3_aa: CASSPKELSNQPQHF

v_call: TRBV2
d_call: TRBD2
j_call: TRBJ2-7
clone_size: once
cdr3_nt: TGTGCCAGCAGCTACAGCGGGGACGAGCAGTACTTC
cdr3_aa: CASSYSGDEQYF

v_call: TRBV2
d_call: .
j_call: TRBJ1-6
clone_size: .
cdr3_nt: TGTGCCAGCAGTGTCTATAGCGCAGGTTCCTCACCCCTCCACTTT
cdr3_aa: CASSVYSAGSSPLHF

v_call: TRBV23-1
d_call: TRBD1
j_call: TRBJ2-2
clone_size: .
cdr3_nt: TGCGCCAGCAGTCACAGGGGGCAAACCGGGGAGCTGTTTTTT
cdr3_aa: CASSHRGQTGELFF

v_call: TRBV9
d_call: .
j_call: TRBJ2-5
clone_size: .
cdr3_nt: TGTGCCAGCAGCGTAGAGGGAGGGGGGACCCAGTACTTC
cdr3_aa: CASSVEGGGTQYF

v_call: TRBV10-3
d_call: .
j_call: TRBJ2-5
clone_size: .
cdr3_nt: TGTGCCATCAGTGAGTCAAGGGGACAAGAGACCCAGTACTTC
cdr3_aa: CAISESRGQETQYF

v_call: TRBV5-1
d_call: TRBD1
j_call: TRBJ1-6
clone_size: few
cdr3_nt: TGCGCCAGCAGCTGGGACAGTAATTCACCCCTCCACTTT
cdr3_aa: CASSWDSNSPLHF

v_call: TRBV7-3
d_call: .
j_call: TRBJ2-3
clone_size: .
cdr3_nt: TGTGCCAGCAGCCCCCGTCCGGCCGCGGTGTCGCAGTATTTT
cdr3_aa: CASSPRPAAVSQYF

v_call: TRBV7-3
d_call: TRBD2
j_call: TRBJ2-7
clone_size: .
cdr3_nt: TGTGCCAGCAGCTTAAGCGGGGGGATTTCCTACGAGCAGTACTTC
cdr3_aa: CASSLSGGISYEQYF

v_call: TRBV7-3
d_call: TRBD2
j_call: TRBJ2-1
clone_size: .
cdr3_nt: TGTGCCAGCAGCCCCGGGACTAGCGGAAACAATGAGCAGTTCTTC
cdr3_aa: CASSPGTSGNNEQFF

v_call: TRBV28
d_call: TRBD2
j_call: TRBJ2-1
clone_size: .
cdr3_nt: TGTGCCAGCAGTTTTCTAGCGGGGATGGATGAGCAGTTCTTC
cdr3_aa: CASSFLAGMDEQFF

v_call: TRBV6-5
d_call: .
j_call: TRBJ1-6
clone_size: .
cdr3_nt: TGTGCCAGCAGCTTCGGGACAAGTCAGACCCTCCACTTT
cdr3_aa: CASSFGTSQTLHF

v_call: TRBV7-2
d_call: .
j_call: TRBJ2-7
clone_size: .
cdr3_nt: TGTGCCAGCAGCTTAGAAAACGGAGCCTACGAGCAGTACTTC
cdr3_aa: CASSLENGAYEQYF

v_call: TRBV19
d_call: .
j_call: TRBJ1-2
clone_size: .
cdr3_nt: TGTGCCAGTAGTACCCTACAGGGACCGAACTATGGCTACACCTTC
cdr3_aa: CASSTLQGPNYGYTF

v_call: TRBV19
d_call: TRBD1
j_call: TRBJ2-3
clone_size: once
cdr3_nt: TGTGCCAGTAGTATAGATCTACCTTCGACAGGGGGCGTAGATACGCAGTATTTT
cdr3_aa: CASSIDLPSTGGVDTQYF

v_call: TRBV18
d_call: .
j_call: TRBJ1-2
clone_size: .
cdr3_nt: TGTGCCAGCTCACCACCGGAGGATTATGGCTACACCTTC
cdr3_aa: CASSPPEDYGYTF

v_call: TRBV7-3
d_call: TRBD1
j_call: TRBJ1-2
clone_size: .
cdr3_nt: TGTGCCAGCAGCGATGGGACAGACTCTTTCCCTAACTATGGCTACACCTTC
cdr3_aa: CASSDGTDSFPNYGYTF

v_call: TRBV5-5
d_call: .
j_call: TRBJ1-1
clone_size: .
cdr3_nt: TGTGCCAGCAGCTCTGCCGGGACACCGAACACTGAAGCTTTCTTT
cdr3_aa: CASSSAGTPNTEAFF

v_call: TRBV7-2
d_call: .
j_call: TRBJ2-2
clone_size: .
cdr3_nt: TGTGCCAGCAGCTTAAGGGGAGGGGGGCTCGGCACCGGGGAGCTGTTTTTT
cdr3_aa: CASSLRGGGLGTGELFF

v_call: TRBV6-1
d_call: .
j_call: TRBJ1-6
clone_size: .
cdr3_nt: TGTGCCAGCAGTGAGGGCGTAAGCTCCTATAATTCACCCCTCCACTTT
cdr3_aa: CASSEGVSSYNSPLHF

v_call: TRBV19
d_call: .
j_call: TRBJ1-5
clone_size: .
cdr3_nt: TGTGCCCTACTTCAGCCCCAGCATTTT
cdr3_aa: CALLQPQHF

v_call: TRBV10-3
d_call: .
j_call: TRBJ2-1
clone_size: .
cdr3_nt: TGTGCCATCAGTCCTGGAGGGAGCTACAATGAGCAGTTCTTC
cdr3_aa: CAISPGGSYNEQFF

v_call: TRBV25-1
d_call: TRBD2
j_call: TRBJ2-3
clone_size: .
cdr3_nt: TGTGCCAGCAGCACTAGCGGGAGCACAGATACGCAGTATTTT
cdr3_aa: CASSTSGSTDTQYF

v_call: TRBV5-4
d_call: .
j_call: TRBJ1-1
clone_size: .
cdr3_nt: TGTGCCAGCAGCCTAGGGGGTTTCCAGCCGAACACTGAAGCTTTCTTT
cdr3_aa: CASSLGGFQPNTEAFF

v_call: TRBV11-2
d_call: .
j_call: TRBJ1-1
clone_size: .
cdr3_nt: TGTGCCAGCAGCTTTTCGGGACTCTCGAACACTGAAGCTTTCTTT
cdr3_aa: CASSFSGLSNTEAFF

v_call: TRBV30
d_call: .
j_call: TRBJ2-1
clone_size: .
cdr3_nt: TGTGCCTGGACCCCCCTACTAGTCCACAATGAGCAGTTCTTC
cdr3_aa: CAWTPLLVHNEQFF

v_call: TRBV4-1
d_call: .
j_call: TRBJ2-1
clone_size: few
cdr3_nt: TGCGCCAGCAGCCAAGGGGATGGGACTTTCTTC
cdr3_aa: CASSQGDGTFF

v_call: TRBV28
d_call: TRBD2
j_call: TRBJ2-1
clone_size: .
cdr3_nt: TGTGCCAGCAGTTCACCAGCGGGGGGGCGAGACAATGAGCAGTTCTTC
cdr3_aa: CASSSPAGGRDNEQFF

v_call: TRBV2
d_call: .
j_call: TRBJ2-7
clone_size: .
cdr3_nt: TGTGCCAGCAGGGCCTCAGGGGACGAGCAGTACTTC
cdr3_aa: CASRASGDEQYF

v_call: TRBV4-1
d_call: .
j_call: TRBJ1-6
clone_size: .
cdr3_nt: TGCGCCAGCAGCCAAGCTGCGGCAGGGTATAATTCACCCCTCCACTTT
cdr3_aa: CASSQAAAGYNSPLHF

v_call: TRBV7-8
d_call: TRBD1
j_call: TRBJ1-5
clone_size: .
cdr3_nt: TGTGCCAGCAGCTTAGATATCTACGACGGGACAGGGGGTACTCAGCCCCAGCATTTT
cdr3_aa: CASSLDIYDGTGGTQPQHF

v_call: TRBV7-2
d_call: .
j_call: TRBJ2-7
clone_size: .
cdr3_nt: TGTGCCAGCAGCAGCAGGAGGGGCGGGTCCTCCTACGAGCAGTACTTC
cdr3_aa: CASSSRRGGSSYEQYF

v_call: TRBV27
d_call: .
j_call: TRBJ1-2
clone_size: .
cdr3_nt: TGTGCCAGCAGTCCCCCGGGGTTCAGACGTAATGGCTACACCTTC
cdr3_aa: CASSPPGFRRNGYTF

v_call: TRBV30
d_call: .
j_call: TRBJ2-7
clone_size: .
cdr3_nt: TGTGCCGGGAATTACAGGTTTGGGGAGCAGTACTTC
cdr3_aa: CAGNYRFGEQYF

v_call: TRBV30
d_call: .
j_call: TRBJ1-6
clone_size: .
cdr3_nt: TGTGCCTGGAGGAACCGCCGGACAGCGGTTTCACCCCTCCACTTT
cdr3_aa: CAWRNRRTAVSPLHF

v_call: TRBV13
d_call: TRBD1
j_call: TRBJ1-4
clone_size: .
cdr3_nt: TGTGCCAGCAGTCAACGGGACAGGGGTTTAGTAAAGGAAAAACTGTTTTTT
cdr3_aa: CASSQRDRGLVKEKLFF

v_call: TRBV21-1
d_call: .
j_call: TRBJ2-5
clone_size: .
cdr3_nt: TGTGCCGCATACCCTAATACAGGGGGTCTAGAGACCCAGTACTTC
cdr3_aa: CAAYPNTGGLETQYF

v_call: TRBV11-2
d_call: .
j_call: TRBJ2-7
clone_size: .
cdr3_nt: TGTGCCAGCAGCTTAGAACTCATCTCCTACGAGCAGTACTTC
cdr3_aa: CASSLELISYEQYF

v_call: TRBV9
d_call: .
j_call: TRBJ2-1
clone_size: once
cdr3_nt: TGTGCCAGCAGCCCCGACAGGCGATCCGACAATGAGCAGTTCTTC
cdr3_aa: CASSPDRRSDNEQFF

v_call: TRBV4-2
d_call: TRBD2
j_call: TRBJ2-7
clone_size: .
cdr3_nt: TGTGCCAGCAGCCAAGGACTAGCGGGGGACAACGAGCAGTACTTC
cdr3_aa: CASSQGLAGDNEQYF